The 2 T cell receptor beta chains presented below share a single source sample, sequenced in a study of blood T cell repertoires in COVID-19. The repertoire was sequenced with immunoSEQ multiplex PCR; TCRdb's copy has only in-frame clones and lacks some. Here the sample spans 90,000 or so clones, roughly 91% being singletons. The sequencing sample was made of peripheral blood. The receptors stem from a man aged 18 to 29 with COVID-19, enrolled during active disease.

This chain joins TRBV6-5 and TRBJ1-2, with a tentative D call TRBD1 (5 bases). The CDR3 is made up of 13 amino acids. Germline V gene data show CDR1 as MNHEY and CDR2 as SVGAGI. Trimming left V 2 bases short and J 2 bases short, with 6 bases between. The CDR3 spells CASSYAGNYGYTF. CDR3 nucleotides: TGTGCCAGCAGTTACGCAGGGAACTATGGCTACACCTTC.

V gene TRBV7-2 combines with J gene TRBJ2-5; D possibly corresponds to TRBD2 (6 bases). Germline V gives CDR1 SGHTA, CDR2 FQGNSA. CDR3 length: 15 residues. The V gene lost 2 bases and the J gene lost 5 bases, with 15 bases spanning the gap. The CDR3 DNA is TGTGCCAGCAGCTTAATCGTGGGAGGCACGGAGACCCAGTACTTC. Protein: CASSLIVGGTETQYF.